The sequence of this TCR beta chain was determined in a study of breast tumors, draining lymph nodes, adjacent tissues. Samples came from axillary lymph nodes draining the breast cancer. Overall study results and limits: Data fit most tumor T cells coming from lymph node, expanding in tumor. Data only fit, rather than demonstrated, lymph node origin of most tumor T cells. Tumor TCR diversity was below lymph nodes but above nontumor tissue.

MiXCR was run by TCRdb on the multiplex PCR reads, yielding one entry per CDR3 protein. The sample includes fewer than 300,000 distinct CDR3 sequences, less than 40% of them seen just once. The CDR3 length is 13 residues. Trimming shortened V by 2 bases and J by 7 bases, and 9 bases separated the two germline ends. CDR1 is MNHEY and CDR2 is SVGEGT in the germline V gene. This clonotype was seen ten or more times. Its target is unknown. The chain combines TRBV6-2 or TRBV6-3 with TRBJ1-5; D unresolved. The source material was axillary lymph node tissue. The sequence derives from a female donor with breast cancer. Some clones in this sample may be carry-over from other donors' samples. CDR3: CASSYGGLQPQHF. The CDR3 region has the DNA TGTGCCAGCAGTTACGGAGGTCTACAGCCCCAGCATTTT.